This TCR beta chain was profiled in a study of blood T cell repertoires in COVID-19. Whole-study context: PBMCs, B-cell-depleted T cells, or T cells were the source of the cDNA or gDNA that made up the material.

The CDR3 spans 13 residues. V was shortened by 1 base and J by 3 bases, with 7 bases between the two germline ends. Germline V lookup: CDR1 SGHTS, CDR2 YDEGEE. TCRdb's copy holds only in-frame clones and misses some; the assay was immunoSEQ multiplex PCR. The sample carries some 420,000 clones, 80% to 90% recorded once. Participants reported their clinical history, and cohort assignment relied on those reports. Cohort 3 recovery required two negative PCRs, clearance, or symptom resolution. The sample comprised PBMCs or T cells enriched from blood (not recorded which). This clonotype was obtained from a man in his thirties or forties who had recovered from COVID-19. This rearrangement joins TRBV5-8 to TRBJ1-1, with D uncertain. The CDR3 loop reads CASSLLGDTEAFF. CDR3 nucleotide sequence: TGTGCCAGCAGCTTGCTCGGGGACACTGAAGCTTTCTTT.